The following is a T cell receptor beta chain sequence with its context. This sample is drawn from a study of T-cell memory formation after mild COVID-19. One entry per CDR3 protein, called by TCRdb with MiXCR from the 5' RACE reads. In the table there are roughly 560,000 distinct CDR3 sequences, about 20% of which are singletons. Germline V gene data show CDR1 as SEHNR and CDR2 as FQNEAQ (reference sequence). V lost 3 bases and J 7 bases, leaving 12 bases between the germline ends. The CDR3 totals 14 residues. The sequence was collected from an adult woman who had mild COVID-19 (a few samples of this study predate the infection). Cell type and time point are not known. Material for sequencing was PBMCs or a T cell subset sorted from them (not recorded which). The gene calls are TRBV7-9 and TRBJ1-4; the D is unclear. For the CDR3, the DNA is TGTGCCAGCAGCTTCTTCGGGAGAGTTGAAAAACTGTTTTTT. Translating gives CASSFFGRVEKLFF.